A selection of T cell receptor beta chains follows, all from one sample in a study of regulatory T cells in long-lasting Graves disease. TCRdb itself ran the multiplex PCR reads through MiXCR, one entry per CDR3 protein. The sample consists of roughly 400,000 distinct CDR3 sequences, 16% of them appearing once. These data also featured in a second study, about T cells in Graves' hyperthyroidism and ophthalmopathy.

The material sequenced was peripheral blood mononuclear cells (PBMCs), taken at new diagnosis, from a patient treated with antithyroid drugs. These receptors were taken from a woman under 30 with Graves disease. Each CDR3 is given with its conserved first and last residue. A D gene is named only where the DNA matches it firmly. Expanded clones get a size class; other rows say once, few or many, or leave the size out.

clone_size	v_call	d_call	j_call	cdr3_aa	cdr3_nt
many	TRBV12-3/TRBV12-4	TRBD1	TRBJ2-1	CASSPGQVEHNEQFF	TGTGCCAGCAGTCCGGGACAGGTGGAACACAATGAGCAGTTCTTC
many	TRBV25-1	NA	TRBJ2-5	CASSEWGNRDIQGETQYF	TGTGCCAGCAGTGAATGGGGGAACCGGGACATCCAAGGGGAGACCCAGTACTTC
few	TRBV6-5	NA	TRBJ2-2	CASSYYRTTGELFF	TGTGCCAGCAGTTATTACAGAACAACCGGGGAGCTGTTTTTT
few	TRBV12-3/TRBV12-4	NA	TRBJ2-1	CASGRPGSYNEQFF	TGTGCCAGCGGCCGACCCGGATCCTACAATGAGCAGTTCTTC
few	TRBV6-5	NA	TRBJ2-2	CASSYQDRGTGELFF	TGTGCCAGCAGTTACCAGGACAGAGGAACCGGGGAGCTGTTTTTT
few	TRBV28	TRBD1	TRBJ2-6	CASTELTGVSGANVLTF	TGTGCCAGCACCGAACTGACAGGGGTCTCTGGGGCCAACGTCCTGACTTTC
few	TRBV4-3	TRBD2	TRBJ2-3	CASSQSLLAGVTDTQYF	TGCGCCAGCAGCCAAAGTTTGCTAGCGGGAGTAACAGATACGCAGTATTTT
few	TRBV12-3/TRBV12-4	NA	TRBJ1-1	CASSPDSLEAFF	TGTGCCAGCAGCCCGGACAGTCTTGAAGCTTTCTTT
many	TRBV28	NA	TRBJ2-1	CASSWGDNYNEQFF	TGTGCCAGCAGTTGGGGAGACAACTACAATGAGCAGTTCTTC
once	TRBV7-2	TRBD2	TRBJ2-7	CASSYAGLAGAYEQYF	TGTGCCAGCAGCTACGCCGGACTAGCGGGAGCCTACGAGCAGTACTTC
many	TRBV18	NA	TRBJ1-5	CASSRQGAQPQHF	TGTGCCAGCTCACGGCAGGGAGCTCAGCCCCAGCATTTT
NA	TRBV12-3/TRBV12-4	NA	TRBJ2-1	CASSRLEASEQFF	TGTGCCAGCAGCCGCCTAGAGGCTAGTGAGCAGTTCTTC
few	TRBV15	TRBD2	TRBJ2-7	CATSRRLAGDQRDEQYF	TGTGCCACCAGCAGACGACTAGCGGGAGATCAAAGGGACGAGCAGTACTTC
NA	TRBV12-5	NA	TRBJ1-5	CASGLGDIPQHF	TGTGCTAGTGGTTTGGGAGACATTCCCCAGCATTTT
many	TRBV29-1	NA	TRBJ1-3	CSVQGAGNTIYF	TGCAGCGTTCAAGGGGCTGGAAACACCATATATTTT
many	TRBV12-3/TRBV12-4	TRBD2	TRBJ2-1	CASSFFLTSGRASYNEQFF	TGTGCCAGCAGTTTTTTTCTCACTAGCGGGAGGGCCTCCTACAATGAGCAGTTCTTC
few	TRBV5-1	NA	TRBJ2-3	CASTLGGGVGVDTQYF	TGCGCCAGCACACTTGGTGGGGGAGTAGGAGTAGATACGCAGTATTTT
many	TRBV2	NA	TRBJ2-2	CASSESPGEWGGELFF	TGTGCCAGCAGTGAAAGCCCCGGGGAATGGGGCGGGGAGCTGTTTTTT
NA	TRBV15	TRBD1	TRBJ2-7	CATSRVAGGKGTRYEQYF	TGTGCCACCAGCAGAGTCGCAGGGGGCAAGGGGACAAGATACGAGCAGTACTTC
few	TRBV15	NA	TRBJ1-2	CATSRDLLAGNGYTF	TGTGCCACCAGCAGAGATTTGTTGGCAGGGAATGGCTACACCTTC
many	TRBV7-2	TRBD2	TRBJ2-3	CASSFQGGGLTDTQYF	TGTGCCAGCAGCTTTCAAGGCGGGGGTCTCACAGATACGCAGTATTTT
many	TRBV6-5	NA	TRBJ2-3	CASSYGNFPSTDTQYF	TGTGCCAGCAGTTACGGGAACTTTCCTAGCACAGATACGCAGTATTTT
many	TRBV12-3/TRBV12-4	TRBD2	TRBJ2-3	CASSVPGLAGGFSDTQYF	TGTGCCAGCAGTGTTCCCGGACTAGCGGGGGGGTTCTCAGATACGCAGTATTTT
many	TRBV11-1	TRBD2	TRBJ2-7	CASSNSGRAGEQYF	TGTGCCAGCAGCAATAGCGGGAGGGCCGGGGAGCAGTACTTC
NA	TRBV7-9	TRBD2	TRBJ2-5	CASTHRASGRATRYF	TGTGCCAGCACCCACCGGGCTAGCGGGAGAGCGACCCGGTACTTC
many	TRBV12-3/TRBV12-4	NA	TRBJ2-3	CASSFQRGTDTQYF	TGTGCCAGCAGTTTTCAGCGGGGCACAGATACGCAGTATTTT
few	TRBV5-4	NA	TRBJ2-1	CASSFVARNEQFF	TGTGCCAGCAGCTTTGTAGCTCGCAATGAGCAGTTCTTC
many	TRBV5-1	NA	TRBJ1-1	CASSLAGANTEAFF	TGTGCCAGCAGCTTGGCTGGAGCGAACACTGAAGCTTTCTTT
many	TRBV2	NA	TRBJ1-2	CASSDTRNYGYTF	TGTGCCAGCAGTGATACCAGAAACTATGGCTACACCTTC
NA	TRBV6-9	NA	TRBJ2-3	CASSYIGADTQYF	TGTGCCAGCAGTTACATAGGGGCAGATACGCAGTATTTT